Below are 31 T cell receptor beta chains sequenced from a single sample in a study of blood T cells in healthy people across ages (dated by TCRdb to the mid-2010s). The library was generated by 5' RACE. The reads were generated on an Illumina HiSeq 2500. The second PCR ran for roughly 7 to 11 cycles and used a J-beta primer mix along with a sample-barcoded 5' primer. TCRdb trimmed public reads at Q25 via fastp, called clones via MiXCR and kept in-frame beta chains. Rows merge per CDR3 protein into single entries with the most common DNA and genes. A total of 350,000 to 450,000 distinct CDR3 sequences appear in this sample, 45% to 65% of them only once. 50% to 65% of the sample rests with the top ten. Specimen: blood. The receptors derive from a man aged 55 to 69 in good health.

V and J are TRBV20-1 and TRBJ1-2; TRBD1 matches at 9 bases. Germline V CDR1 and CDR2: DFQATT, SNEGSKA (reference sequence). The CDR3 runs to 14 residues. With V trimmed by 0 bases and J by 4 bases, 3 bases remained unmatched. CDR3 residues: CSARDGTGLYGYTF. The CDR3 coding sequence is TGCAGTGCTAGAGATGGGACAGGGCTCTATGGCTACACCTTC.

The table lists this clonotype with a few counts. The chain couples TRBV5-4 to TRBJ2-7; perhaps TRBD1 as D (6 bases). The CDR3 is 15 amino acids. Trimming removed 0 bases from V and 5 bases from J, with 15 bases in between. CDR1 is SGHNT, CDR2 YYREEE, per germline (reference sequence). The chain's CDR3 is CASSLAGQGSNEQYF. The CDR3 bases are TGTGCCAGCAGCTTGGCGGGACAAGGATCCAACGAGCAGTACTTC. Full variable domain (remainder filled in from reference TRBV5-4 and TRBJ2-7): ETGVTQSPTHLIKTRGQQVTLRCSSQSGHNTVSWYQQALGQGPQFIFQYYREEENGRGNFPPRFSGLQFPNYSSELNVNALELDDSALYLCASSLAGQGSNEQYFGPGTRLTVT.

The chain is built from TRBV30 and TRBJ2-5, with D unresolved. With 3 bases removed from V and 5 bases from J, the gap between germline ends came to 16 bases. This CDR3 is 14 amino acids long. CDR1 and CDR2 (germline): GTSNPN, SVGIG (reference sequence). CDR3 bases: TGTGCCTGGAGACCTTTTGGCGTGGGTGAGACCCAGTACTTC. Protein sequence: CAWRPFGVGETQYF.

V gene TRBV20-1 combines with J gene TRBJ2-7; D is possibly TRBD1 (6 bases). The V and J ends lost 0 bases and 0 bases respectively, with 9 bases between them. CDR1 is DFQATT and CDR2 is SNEGSKA in the germline V gene (reference sequence). The CDR3 runs 14 residues. In DNA form, the CDR3 reads TGCAGTGCTAGAGACTGGGGGCTCTCCTACGAGCAGTACTTC. It is translated as CSARDWGLSYEQYF.

In its sample, this clonotype was seen once. With a much larger clone just one base away, this may be a read error. This chain uses TRBV7-6 with TRBJ2-5; D possibly matches TRBD1 or TRBD2 (7 bases each). There are 13 residues in the CDR3. The V gene lost 5 bases and the J gene lost 11 bases, with 18 bases spanning the gap. Per the germline V gene, CDR1 is SGHVS and CDR2 is FNYEAQ. The CDR3: CASSVTGDYKQYF. CDR3 sequence (DNA): TGTGCCAGCAGCGTAACAGGGGACTACAAGCAGTACTTC. Full variable domain (rest looked up from reference TRBV7-6 and TRBJ2-5): GAGVSQSPRYKVTKRGQDVALRCDPISGHVSLYWYRQALGQGPEFLTYFNYEAQQDKSGLPNDRFSAERPEGSISTLTIQRTEQRDSAMYRCASSVTGDYKQYFGPGTRLLVL.

The chain links TRBV9 to TRBJ2-3; a possible D gene is TRBD2 (5 bases). V was cut by 0 bases and J by 2 bases, with 7 bases left in between. The CDR3 length is 14 residues. Germline V gene lookup returns CDR1 SGDLS and CDR2 YYNGEE. The CDR3 nucleotides are TGTGCCAGCAGCGTAGCAGCGGCCACAGATACGCAGTATTTT. Residues: CASSVAAATDTQYF. Combining the CDR3 with reference TRBV9 and TRBJ2-3 gives the whole variable domain DSGVTQTPKHLITATGQRVTLRCSPRSGDLSVYWYQQSLDQGLQFLIQYYNGEERAKGNILERFSAQQFPDLHSELNLSSLELGDSALYFCASSVAAATDTQYFGPGTRLTVL.

The chain has TRBV2 and TRBJ2-4, with unresolved D. The ends were cut back, 3 bases at V and 8 bases at J, with 11 bases in the middle. The germline CDR1 and CDR2 sequences are SNHLY and FYNNEI. This CDR3 spans 13 amino acids. CDR3 in DNA: TGTGCCAGCAGTGAGGGCAGTTTTGACATTCAGTACTTC. Protein: CASSEGSFDIQYF.

The genes are TRBV14 and TRBJ2-5, with D possibly matching TRBD1 (6 bases). The end of the DNA fits TRBJ2-7 better, so the J call may be wrong. Germline CDR1 is SGHDN and CDR2 is FVKESK. The CDR3 runs to 15 residues. The DNA for the CDR3 is TGTGCCAGCAGCCTCTATAGGACAGAGCCCTACGAGCAGTACTTC. Translation: CASSLYRTEPYEQYF.

As to this clonotype: One junction end disagrees with the germline gene, perhaps due to a read error. This chain uses TRBV20-1 with TRBJ2-1; 13 nucleotides align to TRBD2. Germline CDR1 DFQATT, CDR2 SNEGSKA (reference sequence). There are 16 residues in the CDR3. DNA for the CDR3: TGCAGTGCTAGAGGACTAGCGGGGGGTCCGGGGAATGAGCGGTTCTTC. This sequence encodes CSARGLAGGPGNERFF.

CDR3 coding DNA: TGTGCCACCAGTGATCTTGCGGCGGGAGCCACCTACAATGAGCAGTTCTTC. This gives the protein CATSDLAAGATYNEQFF. J is TRBJ2-1 and V is TRBV24-1; 7 bases fit TRBD2. The ends lost 3 bases at V and 2 bases at J; junction bases unmatched: 9. CDR3 size: 17 residues. CDR1 and CDR2 (germline): KGHDR, SFDVKD.

The chain employs TRBV25-1 and TRBJ2-3; TRBD1 matches at 9 bases. CDR1 and CDR2 (germline): MGHDK, SYGVNS. The CDR3 loop spans 16 amino acids. V lost 6 bases and J lost 0; bases outside the gene matches: 7. The chain's CDR3 is CASRPGQGFSTDTQYF. The CDR3 nucleotides are TGTGCCAGCAGACCGGGACAGGGATTTAGCACAGATACGCAGTATTTT. Filled out from reference TRBV25-1 and TRBJ2-3, the complete variable domain reads EADIYQTPRYLVIGTGKKITLECSQTMGHDKMYWYQQDPGMELHLIHYSYGVNSTEKGDLSSESTVSRIRTEHFPLTLESARPSHTSQYLCASRPGQGFSTDTQYFGPGTRLTVL.

To note about this clonotype: The junction departs from germline at one end; a sequencing error may be responsible. This sequence joins TRBV7-7 and TRBJ2-1; 8 nucleotides match TRBD1. The CDR3 runs to 17 residues. Germline V gene lookup returns CDR1 SSHAT and CDR2 FNYEAQ (reference sequence). CDR3 amino acids: CASSPDARDRLSNEQFF. The CDR3 DNA reads as TGTGCTAGCAGCCCTGATGCCCGGGACAGGCTCAGCAATGAGCAGTTCTTC.

This clonotype was seen a handful of times. The chain combines TRBV6-6 with TRBJ1-6; D is undetermined. The germline gives CDR1 MNHNY, CDR2 SVGAGI (reference sequence). The CDR3 runs to 15 residues. V gave up 6 bases and J gave up 2 bases, with 11 bases separating them. CDR3 bases: TGTGCCAGCAGCCCACGGGTGGCCTATAATTCACCCCTCCACTTT. Its translation is CASSPRVAYNSPLHF.

This sequence joins TRBV6-5 and TRBJ2-7, with D perhaps matching TRBD2 (5 bases). The J call may be in error: the DNA end matches TRBJ2-5 better. Looked up from germline, CDR1 is MNHEY and CDR2 is SVGAGI. This CDR3 has 12 residues. CDR3 loop: CASGSRGETQYF. CDR3 DNA sequence: TGTGCCAGCGGTTCCCGGGGAGAGACCCAGTACTTC.

The chain recombines TRBV12-5 with TRBJ2-3, with no clear D. Between the trimmed V and J ends, which lost 2 bases and 6 bases, there was a span of 3 bases. CDR1 and CDR2 from the germline V gene are LGHNT and FRNRAP. The length of the CDR3 is 11 residues. This CDR3 reads CASGLYDTQYF. The CDR3 DNA is TGTGCTAGTGGTTTGTACGATACGCAGTATTTT.

This clonotype was recorded many times. The chain carries TRBV29-1 and TRBJ2-7; the match to TRBD1 covers 7 bases. V was pared by 4 bases and J by 6 bases, with 6 bases of the junction left unmatched. Germline assignment: CDR1 SQVTM and CDR2 ANQGSEA. CDR3 size: 12 residues. CDR3 amino acids: CSVGDRVGEQYF. The CDR3 nucleotides read TGCAGCGTTGGGGACAGAGTGGGCGAGCAGTACTTC.

The chain has TRBV2 and TRBJ2-4; weak D call: TRBD2 (5 bases). The assigned J gene may be wrong: the sequence end matches TRBJ2-7 better. The germline V gene encodes CDR1 SNHLY and CDR2 FYNNEI. CDR3 size: 13 residues. CDR3 coding DNA: TGTGCCAGCAGTGATACGGGAACCTACGAGCAGTACTTC. It encodes CASSDTGTYEQYF.

This clonotype turned up a few times. The chain is built from TRBV20-1 and TRBJ2-5, with a tentative D call TRBD1 (7 bases). Trimming took off 3 bases at V and 11 bases at J, with 19 bases between the two ends. Germline V lookup: CDR1 DFQATT, CDR2 SNEGSKA (reference sequence). This CDR3 has 13 residues. In DNA, the CDR3 is TGCAGTGCTAGTGGCAGGGGGAGGAGGGAGCAGTACTTC. Translating gives CSASGRGRREQYF.

V is TRBV6-5 and J is TRBJ2-1; 11 nucleotides line up with TRBD2. After removal of 5 bases from V and 6 bases from J, the junction contained 3 bases not matched to a gene. The CDR3 is 14 residues long. Germline assignment: CDR1 MNHEY and CDR2 SVGAGI. The CDR3 sequence: CASSLAGGPNEQFF. CDR3 in DNA: TGTGCCAGCAGTCTAGCGGGAGGCCCCAATGAGCAGTTCTTC.

The chain joins TRBV27 to TRBJ1-5; possible D gene TRBD1, 5 bases. Germline CDR1 is MNHEY and CDR2 is SMNVEV (reference sequence). V was pared by 5 bases and J by 4 bases, with 15 bases between. The length of the CDR3 is 15 residues. The chain's CDR3 is CASSNPDRHNQPQHF. CDR3 nucleotide sequence: TGTGCCAGCAGTAACCCCGACAGACATAATCAGCCCCAGCATTTT.

This clonotype was counted at least ten times. The rearrangement links TRBV4-2 to TRBJ2-1; D remains ambiguous. The V and J ends lost 0 bases and 8 bases respectively, with 17 bases between them. Germline CDR1 reads LGHNA; CDR2 reads YNFKEQ. The CDR3 runs 16 residues. The CDR3 DNA reads as TGTGCCAGCAGCCAAGAAACCCAGCCGAGAGTCGATGAGCAGTTCTTC. This codes for CASSQETQPRVDEQFF.

This clonotype was recorded only once. This chain links TRBV5-1 with TRBJ2-3; 8 nucleotides line up with TRBD2. Germline trimming cut 7 bases from V and 6 bases from J; bases unmatched to any gene: 16. Per the germline V gene, CDR1 is SGHRS and CDR2 is YFSETQ. This CDR3 is 16 amino acids long. CDR3: CASAPLAGSAEDTQYF. In DNA, the CDR3 is TGCGCCAGCGCCCCCTTAGCGGGGTCCGCTGAGGATACGCAGTATTTT.

This rearrangement joins TRBV18 to TRBJ2-5, with D possibly being TRBD2 (6 bases). The length of the CDR3 is 13 residues. Trimming removed 6 bases from V and 2 bases from J, with 10 bases in between. CDR1 is KGHSH and CDR2 is LQKENI in the germline V gene. The CDR3 bases are TGTGCCAGCTCGGGGGACTTACAAGAGACCCAGTACTTC. Translated: CASSGDLQETQYF.

In its sample, this clonotype was seen many times. V gene TRBV29-1 combines with J gene TRBJ1-2; a weak D match, TRBD1 (6 bases). The CDR3 has 12 amino acids. Trimming removed 1 base from V and 6 bases from J, with 9 bases in between. Germline CDR1 and CDR2: SQVTM and ANQGSEA. CDR3 DNA: TGCAGCGTTGAAGCTAAGGGGGATGGCTACACCTTC. Translation gives CSVEAKGDGYTF.

The chain employs TRBV6-1 and TRBJ2-5, with TRBD1 identical over 12 bases. Trimming took 7 bases from V and 5 from J; bases not matched to a gene: 5. Germline CDR1 is MNHNS and CDR2 is SASEGT. The CDR3 covers 14 residues. The CDR3 region is CASNRDRGLETQYF. CDR3 nucleotides: TGTGCCAGCAACCGGGACAGGGGGCTGGAGACCCAGTACTTC.

This chain uses TRBV25-1 with TRBJ1-4; maybe TRBD1 (5 bases). The V and J ends lost 0 bases and 8 bases respectively, with 16 bases between them. The germline V gene has CDR1 MGHDK and CDR2 SYGVNS. CDR3 length: 16 amino acids. The CDR3 DNA follows: TGTGCCAGCAGTGAATATGGGAGCAGGGTCGGAGAAAAACTGTTTTTT. Translating it yields CASSEYGSRVGEKLFF.

This clonotype occurred once. This chain uses TRBV15 with TRBJ2-3; 9 positions match TRBD2. This CDR3 comprises 15 residues. Germline V gene data show CDR1 as LNHNV and CDR2 as YYDKDF (reference sequence). Trimming cost V 11 bases and J 3 bases; bases outside gene matches: 12. The CDR3 sequence is CAAARTSVRTDTQYF. The CDR3 DNA sequence: TGTGCCGCCGCCAGGACTAGCGTAAGGACAGATACGCAGTATTTT.

This chain joins TRBV7-9 and TRBJ1-2, with D unresolved. This CDR3 spans 11 amino acids. CDR1 SEHNR and CDR2 FQNEAQ come from the germline V gene (reference sequence). V was trimmed by 1 base and J by 13 bases, leaving 10 bases between them. CDR3 region: CASSLGTVGTF. The CDR3 nucleotides are TGTGCCAGCAGCTTAGGGACCGTCGGCACCTTC. The variable domain in full, completed from reference TRBV7-9 and TRBJ1-2, reads DTGVSQNPRHKITKRGQNVTFRCDPISEHNRLYWYRQTLGQGPEFLTYFQNEAQLEKSRLLSDRFSAERPKGSFSTLEIQRTEQGDSAMYLCASSLGTVGTFGSGTRLTVV.

This clonotype was seen a few times. V is TRBV12-5 and J is TRBJ1-1; TRBD1 might be the D (5 bases). V was shortened by 7 bases and J by 1 base, with 10 bases between the two germline ends. CDR1 LGHNT and CDR2 FRNRAP come from the germline V gene. There are 13 residues in the CDR3. The CDR3 loop is CASVERGNTEAFF. The CDR3 coding sequence is TGTGCTAGTGTGGAGAGGGGGAACACTGAAGCTTTCTTT.

The rearrangement joins TRBV7-2 to TRBJ2-4, with D hard to call. The last part of the DNA fits TRBJ2-7 better; the J call may be wrong. Germline V gene sequence: CDR1 SGHTA, CDR2 FQGNSA. The CDR3 extends over 13 amino acids. The CDR3 region is CASSVQLNHEQYF. As DNA, the CDR3 is TGTGCCAGCAGCGTCCAATTAAACCACGAGCAGTACTTC.

This clonotype was seen a few times. V is TRBV4-3 and J is TRBJ2-3, with a weak D call TRBD2 (5 bases). V lost 0 bases to trimming and J lost 2 bases, with 12 bases between them. The CDR3 runs 16 residues. Germline V CDR1 and CDR2: LGHNA, YSLEER. The CDR3 here is CASSQDTLALTDTQYF. The CDR3 nucleotides are TGCGCCAGCAGCCAAGATACGCTAGCTCTCACAGATACGCAGTATTTT.